This T cell receptor beta chain was recovered during a study of PD-L1 blockade in urothelial cancer. Whole-study context: Individuals in the cohort had been given 0 to 3 earlier chemotherapy regimens. Blood samples had a median of approximately 140,000 T cells, 80,000 to 100,000 unique TCRs, and clonality approximately 0.086.

As for time point: pretreatment peripheral blood. Sampling of each patient yielded between 1 and 8 specimens, collected pretreatment and on-treatment. Profiling relied on immunoSEQ multiplex PCR, and the TCRdb table lists in-frame clones only, not all of them. The repertoire includes about 86,000 clones, more than 75% of them detected once, and roughly an eighth sits in the top ten. The J segment lost 1 base and the V segment lost 7 bases, leaving 3 bases of the junction unmatched. CDR1 and CDR2 (germline): MNHNY, SVGAGI (reference sequence). The CDR3 is 14 residues long. The TCR originated in a man between 60 and 75 years old with urothelial cancer. V and J are TRBV6-6 and TRBJ1-5; 8 bases match TRBD1. The sequencing here drew on PBMCs, taken around atezolizumab (anti-PD-L1) treatment. CDR3 DNA sequence: TGTGCCAGCACTCAGGGGGCGAGCAATCAGCCCCAGCATTTT. This translates into CASTQGASNQPQHF.